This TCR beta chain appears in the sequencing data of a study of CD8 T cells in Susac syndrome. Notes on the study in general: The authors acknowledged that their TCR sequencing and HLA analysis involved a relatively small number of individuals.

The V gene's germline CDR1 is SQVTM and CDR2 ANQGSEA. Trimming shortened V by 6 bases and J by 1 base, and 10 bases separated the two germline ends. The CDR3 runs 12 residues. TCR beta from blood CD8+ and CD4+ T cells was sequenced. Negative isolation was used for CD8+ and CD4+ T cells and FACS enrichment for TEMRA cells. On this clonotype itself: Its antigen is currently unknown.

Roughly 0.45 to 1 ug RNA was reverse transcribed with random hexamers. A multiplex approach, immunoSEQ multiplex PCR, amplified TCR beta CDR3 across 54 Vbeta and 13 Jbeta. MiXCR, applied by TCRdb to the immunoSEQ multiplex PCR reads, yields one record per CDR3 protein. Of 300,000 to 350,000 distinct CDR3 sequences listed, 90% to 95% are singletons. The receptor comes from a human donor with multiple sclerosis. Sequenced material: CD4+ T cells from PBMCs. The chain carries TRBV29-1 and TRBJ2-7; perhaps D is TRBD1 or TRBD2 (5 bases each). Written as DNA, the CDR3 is TGCAGCGTCGGGACCCAATCCTACGAGCAGTACTTC. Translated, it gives CSVGTQSYEQYF.